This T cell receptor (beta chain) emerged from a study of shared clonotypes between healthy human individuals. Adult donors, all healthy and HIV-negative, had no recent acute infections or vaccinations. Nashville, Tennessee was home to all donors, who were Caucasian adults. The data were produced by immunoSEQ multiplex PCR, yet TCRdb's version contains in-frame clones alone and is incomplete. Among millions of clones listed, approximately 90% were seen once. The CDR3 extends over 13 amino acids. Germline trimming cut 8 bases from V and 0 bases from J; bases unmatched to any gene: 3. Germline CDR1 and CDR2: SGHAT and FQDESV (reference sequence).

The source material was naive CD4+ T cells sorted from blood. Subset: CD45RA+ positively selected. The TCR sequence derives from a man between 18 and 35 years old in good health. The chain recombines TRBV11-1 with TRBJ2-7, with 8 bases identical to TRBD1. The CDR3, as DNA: TGTGCCAGCTCGGGACAGGACTCCTACGAGCAGTACTTC. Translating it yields CASSGQDSYEQYF.